The 15 T cell receptor beta chains in this list originate from one sample, sequenced in a study of PD-1 blockade in classical Hodgkin lymphoma. Assay used: immunoSEQ multiplex PCR; TCRdb lists only in-frame clones, some missing. The sample includes around 23,000 clones, 84% of them seen just once. Patients all relapsed after autologous stem cell transplantation, and there was variation in brentuximab vedotin exposure. Purification of CD4+ T cells from thawed PBMCs was achieved by magnetic negative selection. Sequencing used CD4+ T cells from blood, obtained at baseline. The origin of the receptors is a human donor with classical Hodgkin lymphoma.

The V call is TRBV6-1, the J call TRBJ1-2; no definite D call. The CDR3 totals 15 residues. V was cut by 1 base and J by 4 bases, with 13 bases left in between. CDR1 is MNHNS, CDR2 SASEGT, per germline. For the CDR3, the DNA is TGTGCCAGCAGTGAAGGGGGTACTACTGCCTATGGCTACACCTTC. Translation: CASSEGGTTAYGYTF.

V and J are TRBV6-1 and TRBJ1-2; D not resolved. The CDR3 contains 13 residues. V lost 8 bases, J lost 4 bases, and 14 bases lay in between. Germline CDR1 MNHNS, CDR2 SASEGT. CDR3 sequence (DNA): TGTGCCAGCCGGTTCCGCGAAACCTATGGCTACACCTTC. The encoded protein is CASRFRETYGYTF.

The genes are TRBV18 and TRBJ2-7; D gene ambiguous. Looked up from germline, CDR1 is KGHSH and CDR2 is LQKENI. The CDR3 totals 13 residues. With 2 bases removed from V and 1 base from J, the gap between germline ends came to 6 bases. The CDR3 DNA follows: TGTGCCAGCTCACCAACGGGTTCCTACGAGCAGTACTTC. This translates into CASSPTGSYEQYF.

This chain uses TRBV10-3 with TRBJ1-1; possible D gene TRBD1, 6 bases. The V end lost 10 bases, the J end lost 11 bases, and 20 bases lay between the germline ends. CDR3 length: 12 residues. The germline V gene has CDR1 ENHRY and CDR2 SYGVKD. The CDR3 region is CATQPGAFNAFF. Here the CDR3 DNA reads TGTGCCACCCAGCCAGGGGCGTTCAACGCTTTCTTT.

The chain combines TRBV7-2 with TRBJ1-2; TRBD1 is a possible D gene (5 bases). This CDR3 is 12 amino acids long. In germline, CDR1 is SGHTA, CDR2 FQGNSA. The V gene lost 5 bases and the J gene lost 8 bases, with 12 bases spanning the gap. DNA of the CDR3: TGTGCCAGCAGCCCAGGGACTGGGGGCTACACCTTC. Its protein is CASSPGTGGYTF.

The chain employs TRBV5-1 and TRBJ1-2, with a weak D call TRBD1 (5 bases). The ends were cut back, 4 bases at V and 6 bases at J, with 16 bases in the middle. The germline CDR1 and CDR2 sequences are SGHRS and YFSETQ. The CDR3 spans 14 residues. The CDR3 loop reads CASSPSAGVNGYTF. CDR3 in DNA: TGCGCCAGCAGCCCCTCGGCGGGGGTAAATGGCTACACCTTC.

This chain connects TRBV5-1 to TRBJ2-7; 7 nucleotides line up with TRBD1. This CDR3 contains 15 residues. The germline V gene encodes CDR1 SGHRS and CDR2 YFSETQ. V dropped 4 bases and J dropped 1; count of bases not matched to a gene: 8. The CDR3 bases are TGCGCCAGCAGCACCGGGACAGTCCATTCCTACGAGCAGTACTTC. Residues: CASSTGTVHSYEQYF.

The rearrangement links TRBV6-6 to TRBJ1-5; D might be TRBD1 (5 bases). Germline-derived CDR1 and CDR2 are MNHNY and SVGAGI (reference sequence). The CDR3 is 15 amino acids. Trimming took off 3 bases at V and 4 bases at J, with 13 bases between the two ends. This chain's CDR3 is CASSYGAQQNQPQHF. The CDR3 DNA reads TGTGCCAGCAGTTATGGGGCCCAGCAGAATCAGCCCCAGCATTTT.

Here the CDR3 DNA reads TGTGCCAGCAGCCGAGGGACAGATCAAGAGACCCAGTACTTC. Its translation: CASSRGTDQETQYF. The rearrangement uses TRBV7-2 and TRBJ2-5, with 7 bases identical to TRBD1. The germline gives CDR1 SGHTA, CDR2 FQGNSA. The CDR3 is made up of 14 amino acids. Losses at the gene ends were 5 bases for V and 2 bases for J; bases not matched to a gene: 5.

The chain uses TRBV10-1 and TRBJ2-4, with 9 bases identical to TRBD1. The CDR3 covers 17 residues. Losses at the gene ends were 6 bases for V and 0 bases for J; bases not matched to a gene: 9. CDR1 is WNHNN and CDR2 is SYGVQD in the germline V gene (reference sequence). The CDR3 DNA is TGCGCCAGCAGGGGGACAGGGATGGGGGTAGCCAAAAACATTCAGTACTTC. This sequence encodes CASRGTGMGVAKNIQYF.

This chain uses TRBV13 with TRBJ2-7; D remains unclear. Trimming shortened V by 5 bases and J by 6 bases, and 17 bases separated the two germline ends. The CDR3 runs to 14 residues. Germline CDR1 PRHDT, CDR2 FYEKMQ (reference sequence). In nucleotides, the CDR3 is TGTGCCAGCAGCCGACGAGTTACATGGGGCGAGCAGTACTTC. Its translation is CASSRRVTWGEQYF.

The chain carries TRBV20-1 and TRBJ1-2; TRBD1 might be the D (6 bases). V was shortened by 2 bases and J by 8 bases, with 9 bases between the two germline ends. The CDR3 has 11 residues. CDR1 and CDR2 (germline): DFQATT, SNEGSKA (reference sequence). The CDR3 DNA follows: TGCAGTGCTAGACACAGGGAAGGCTACACCTTC. It codes for CSARHREGYTF.

Details on this clone: The final CDR3 position lacks the conserved phenylalanine or tryptophan, pointing to a likely read error. V and J are TRBV30 and TRBJ2-7; 8 bases are a match to TRBD1. V was clipped by 4 bases and J by 6 bases; unmatched bases: 8. This CDR3 contains 13 residues. Looked up from germline, CDR1 is GTSNPN and CDR2 is SVGIG (reference sequence). CDR3 coding DNA: TGTGCCTGGACCATGACAGGGGCGGGCGAGCAGTACCTC. Translating gives CAWTMTGAGEQYL.

The genes are TRBV19 and TRBJ2-3, with D hard to call. The CDR3 has 14 residues. Trimming removed 5 bases from V and 3 bases from J, with 12 bases in between. CDR1 LNHDA and CDR2 SQIVND come from the germline V gene (reference sequence). CDR3 sequence (DNA): TGTGCCAGTAGTCCGGGCTCTGGGACAGATACGCAGTATTTT. As protein: CASSPGSGTDTQYF. The complete variable domain, with remaining parts taken from reference TRBV19 and TRBJ2-3, reads DGGITQSPKYLFRKEGQNVTLSCEQNLNHDAMYWYRQDPGQGLRLIYYSQIVNDFQKGDIAEGYSVSREKKESFPLTVTSAQKNPTAFYLCASSPGSGTDTQYFGPGTRLTVL.

CDR3 amino acids: CASSEAGGYTF. In DNA form, the CDR3 reads TGTGCCAGCAGTGAGGCCGGGGGCTACACCTTC. This chain joins TRBV2 and TRBJ1-2; D remains unclear. The V gene lost 3 bases and the J gene lost 8 bases, with 7 bases spanning the gap. Germline V CDR1 and CDR2: SNHLY, FYNNEI. CDR3 size: 11 residues.